The entry below gives a single T cell receptor (beta chain) sequence along with its context. The entry originates in a study of blood T cell repertoires in COVID-19. The V segment lost 4 bases and the J segment 4 bases; nucleotides outside the gene matches: 15. Germline V CDR1 and CDR2: LGHDT, YNNKEL (reference sequence). The CDR3 contains 18 residues. TCRdb's table, derived via immunoSEQ multiplex PCR, lists solely in-frame clones and lacks some. The sample holds about 140,000 clones; approximately 78% are singletons and the top ten take about 10%. This TCR was sampled from a man aged 55 to 70 who had recovered from COVID-19. The genes are TRBV3-1 (or the pseudogene TRBV3-2) and TRBJ2-2; 7 bases are shared with TRBD2. The sequenced sample consisted of peripheral blood. The CDR3 DNA sequence: TGTGCCAGCAGCCCCCGGCGGGCCGGGGGGACGGGCACCGGGGAGCTGTTTTTT. Translated, it gives CASSPRRAGGTGTGELFF.